Sequencing of this TCR beta chain was carried out in a study of T cell responses to AZD1222 COVID-19 vaccine. Regarding the study as a whole: Among spike-specific TCRs, nearly half reportedly target unmutated variant regions. Spike-specific TCRs gained breadth and depth after people received two AZD1222 doses. The study found vaccine-associated CD4 TCRs spanning spike, dominant at 160-218 and 743-854. Repertoire sampling was restricted to post-peak T cell response timepoints.

Method: immunoSEQ multiplex PCR; TCRdb's copy keeps in-frame clones and lacks some. The data contain about 120,000 clones, more than 85% of them singletons. The V gene's germline CDR1 is MNHEY and CDR2 SMNVEV (reference sequence). The CDR3 totals 15 residues. V gave up 3 bases and J gave up 0 bases, with 9 bases separating them. A remark on this clone: Its antigen is still unknown.

The chain has TRBV27 and TRBJ1-5; possibly TRBD1 for D (5 bases). Material: peripheral blood, obtained on day 0 of MenACWY control vaccination. The TCR was taken from an adult in good health. The CDR3, as DNA: TGTGCCAGCAGTTTCGGGGGAAATAGCAATCAGCCCCAGCATTTT. Its translation is CASSFGGNSNQPQHF.